This T cell receptor (beta chain) was captured by sequencing in a study of blood T cell repertoires in COVID-19. Study overall: The analysed material was cDNA or gDNA that came from T cells, B-cell-depleted T cells, or PBMCs.

Per germline, CDR1 SGHVS and CDR2 FNYEAQ. V was trimmed by 1 base and J by 1 base, leaving 5 bases between them. CDR3 length: 14 residues. Per the original methods: Reference gene primer amplification gave estimated nucleated cell counts. Here immunoSEQ multiplex PCR was the method, and the copy in TCRdb shows in-frame clones only, minus some. D and trimming were read from the DNA, whereas the V and J calls and clone size are those reported in that table. Found here are 95,000 to 150,000 clones, roughly four fifths of them singletons; the top ten hold more than 4.5%. Sequenced material: peripheral blood. This TCR was recovered from a woman between 65 and 79 years old with acute or convalescent COVID-19. The chain uses TRBV7-6 and TRBJ2-1, with unresolved D. The CDR3 DNA sequence: TGTGCCAGCAGCTTAGGGCAGTCCTACAATGAGCAGTTCTTC. This encodes CASSLGQSYNEQFF.